The 16 T cell receptor beta chains below all came from one sample that was sequenced in a study of T cells in localized non-small cell lung cancer. Generated by immunoSEQ multiplex PCR, the TCRdb table keeps only in-frame clones and is missing some. The sample records approximately 57,000 clones, roughly 88% being singletons. Material: peripheral blood, obtained before any cancer treatment. These receptors all stem from a woman between 35 and 70 years old with stage I lung adenocarcinoma.

The V call is TRBV18, the J call TRBJ2-5; 10 bases align to TRBD1. The ends lost 3 bases at V and 3 bases at J; junction bases unmatched: 1. Germline CDR1 KGHSH, CDR2 LQKENI. The CDR3 is 14 residues long. The CDR3 here is CASSPGTGEETQYF. In DNA, the CDR3 is TGTGCCAGCTCACCGGGGACAGGGGAAGAGACCCAGTACTTC.

The J gene is TRBJ1-2, the V gene TRBV6-5; TRBD1 aligns across 9 bases. V was clipped by 6 bases and J by 2 bases; unmatched bases: 7. The CDR3 length is 15 residues. In germline, CDR1 is MNHEY, CDR2 SVGAGI. This CDR3 is CASSRRDRVNYGYTF. CDR3 DNA: TGTGCCAGCAGCCGAAGGGACAGGGTCAACTATGGCTACACCTTC.

The chain links TRBV29-1 to TRBJ2-7; the D call may be TRBD1 or TRBD2 (5 bases each). The CDR3 covers 14 residues. Germline V gene data show CDR1 as SQVTM and CDR2 as ANQGSEA. Trimming stripped 5 bases from V and 2 bases from J, with 16 bases between. This CDR3 reads CSVTRARGPYEQYF. The CDR3 coding sequence is TGCAGCGTTACCAGGGCGAGGGGCCCCTACGAGCAGTACTTC.

The rearrangement uses TRBV6-5 and TRBJ1-2, with 9 bases aligning to TRBD1. The CDR3 is 15 amino acids. Germline loops: CDR1 MNHEY, CDR2 SVGAGI. J gave up 5 bases and V 5 bases, and 9 bases lay outside the gene matches. The CDR3 loop is CASSLQGAVKYGYTF. Here the CDR3 DNA reads TGTGCCAGCAGTCTACAGGGGGCGGTTAAGTATGGCTACACCTTC.

This clone appeared once. The chain employs TRBV5-1 and TRBJ2-1; tentatively, D is TRBD1 or TRBD2 (5 bases each). CDR1 and CDR2 (germline): SGHRS, YFSETQ. The CDR3 has 18 amino acids. Trimming left V 1 base short and J 6 bases short, with 23 bases between. As DNA, the CDR3 is TGCGCCAGCAGCTTGAGAGCGGACACCCAAAGGTCGGCCAATGAGCAGTTCTTC. Its protein product is CASSLRADTQRSANEQFF.

The chain combines TRBV11-1 with TRBJ1-2, with TRBD1 identical over 9 bases. The CDR3 has 13 amino acids. The germline gives CDR1 SGHAT, CDR2 FQDESV (reference sequence). With 5 bases clipped from V and 10 bases from J, the junction kept 8 bases outside the gene matches. The CDR3 DNA is TGTGCCAGCAGCCCGACAGGGGGTTCCCTCTACACCTTC. Its protein is CASSPTGGSLYTF.

The chain joins TRBV6-1 to TRBJ1-6; D may be TRBD1 (5 bases). Germline V gene lookup returns CDR1 MNHNS and CDR2 SASEGT. The V gene lost 4 bases and the J gene lost 8 bases, with 18 bases spanning the gap. The CDR3 is made up of 16 amino acids. CDR3 residues: CASSALTGVKDSPLHF. CDR3 DNA sequence: TGTGCCAGCAGTGCCCTAACAGGAGTTAAGGATTCACCCCTCCACTTT.

The chain is built from TRBV2 and TRBJ1-2; the match to TRBD1 covers 9 bases. Germline values: CDR1 SNHLY, CDR2 FYNNEI. The CDR3 runs 12 residues. Trimming took 8 bases from V and 8 from J; bases not matched to a gene: 6. CDR3 sequence reads: CASGTGGWGYTF. The DNA of the CDR3 is TGTGCCAGCGGAACAGGGGGCTGGGGCTACACCTTC.

The chain joins TRBV28 to TRBJ2-7; D is ambiguous. The CDR3 totals 15 residues. The germline gives CDR1 MDHEN, CDR2 SYDVKM. Trimming removed 2 bases from V and 2 bases from J, with 13 bases in between. The CDR3 protein is CASSLMDLAPYEQYF. The CDR3 coding sequence is TGTGCCAGCAGTTTAATGGACCTTGCCCCCTACGAGCAGTACTTC.

This clone is a singleton in its sample. The chain joins TRBV15 to TRBJ1-1; D is perhaps TRBD1 (5 bases). The length of the CDR3 is 14 residues. Trimming pared 6 bases from V and 3 bases from J, leaving 14 bases between. Germline CDR1 LNHNV, CDR2 YYDKDF (reference sequence). The CDR3 nucleotides read TGTGCCACCAGGCTGGATTTGGGGGACACTGAAGCTTTCTTT. Translating it yields CATRLDLGDTEAFF.

V and J are TRBV11-2 and TRBJ2-5; 13 positions agree with TRBD2. The V and J ends lost 1 base and 2 bases, in that order; junction bases with no gene match: 1. This CDR3 has 16 amino acids. Germline V gene lookup returns CDR1 SGHAT and CDR2 FQNNGV. In DNA form, the CDR3 reads TGTGCCAGCAGCTTAGTACTAGCGGGAGGGCAAGAGACCCAGTACTTC. Translating it yields CASSLVLAGGQETQYF.

The CDR3 spells CASKFSGGSYNEQFF. The CDR3 DNA follows: TGTGCCAGTAAGTTTAGCGGGGGCTCCTACAATGAGCAGTTCTTC. The V call is TRBV19, the J call TRBJ2-1; TRBD2 matches 9 bases. Germline V lookup: CDR1 LNHDA, CDR2 SQIVND (reference sequence). V was clipped by 7 bases and J by 0 bases; unmatched bases: 4. CDR3 length equals 15 residues.

The J gene is TRBJ1-4, the V gene TRBV5-6, with no clear D. Germline CDR1 and CDR2: SGHDT and YYEEEE. This CDR3 spans 14 amino acids. Trimming stripped 1 base from V and 7 bases from J, with 11 bases between. The DNA of the CDR3 is TGTGCCAGCAGCTTGAACACTAAGAGTGAAAAACTGTTTTTT. This sequence encodes CASSLNTKSEKLFF.

The table lists this clone with a few counts. The V gene is TRBV6-1, the J gene TRBJ1-6, with TRBD1 as a possible D gene (6 bases). The CDR3 consists of 15 residues. From germline, CDR1 is MNHNS and CDR2 SASEGT. V lost 4 bases and J lost 6, with 13 bases in between. CDR3 protein: CASSVTTGGNSPLHF. The CDR3 region has the DNA TGTGCCAGCAGTGTCACGACAGGCGGTAATTCACCCCTCCACTTT.

This chain connects TRBV4-2 to TRBJ2-2; a possible D gene is TRBD1 (6 bases). This CDR3 spans 14 amino acids. Germline V gene lookup returns CDR1 LGHNA and CDR2 YNFKEQ. V lost 5 bases and J 4 bases, leaving 11 bases between the germline ends. Here the CDR3 reads CASSTVQGTGELFF. CDR3 nucleotide sequence: TGTGCCAGCAGCACCGTACAGGGCACCGGGGAGCTGTTTTTT.

The chain combines TRBV6-1 with TRBJ2-7, with 8 bases lining up with TRBD1. The CDR3 sequence is 16 residues long. V shed 2 bases and J 3 bases; nucleotides not matched to a gene: 9. Germline lookup yields CDR1 MNHNS and CDR2 SASEGT. CDR3 in amino acids: CASSEPVGQGGYEQYF. CDR3 DNA sequence: TGTGCCAGCAGTGAACCCGTTGGACAGGGAGGCTACGAGCAGTACTTC.